These 22 T cell receptor beta chains were all obtained from the same sample, sequenced in a study of blood T cells in healthy people across ages. The use of a sample-barcoded 5' primer and a J-beta primer mix characterized a second PCR of roughly 6 to 12 cycles. MiXCR, run by TCRdb on the 5' RACE reads, gives a single entry per CDR3 protein. The sample carries about 1.8 million distinct CDR3 sequences, roughly 52% recorded once. Sequenced material: blood. These receptors were collected from a woman aged 35 to 49 in good health.

The V call is TRBV20-1, the J call TRBJ2-3; D not certain. The CDR3 covers 12 residues. The germline V and J ends were trimmed by 4 bases and 4 bases, with 9 bases remaining between them. Germline-derived CDR1 and CDR2 are DFQATT and SNEGSKA (reference sequence). CDR3 DNA: TGCAGTGCTAATAAGAGAGCAGATACGCAGTATTTT. Its protein is CSANKRADTQYF.

The chain has TRBV6-5 and TRBJ2-1; D ambiguous. This CDR3 has 13 amino acids. Germline V gene lookup returns CDR1 MNHEY and CDR2 SVGAGI. V was trimmed by 2 bases and J by 9 bases, leaving 11 bases between them. CDR3 in DNA: TGTGCCAGCAGTTACACGTCCGCGAGTGAGCAGTTCTTC. This encodes CASSYTSASEQFF.

The chain recombines TRBV3-1 with TRBJ1-5; 7 positions match TRBD1. CDR3 length: 16 residues. Germline-derived CDR1 and CDR2 are LGHDT and YNNKEL (reference sequence). V lost 1 base to trimming and J lost 11 bases; unmatched junction nucleotides: 14. The CDR3 protein is CASSQGRQGGRGAQHF. The CDR3 DNA follows: TGTGCCAGCAGCCAAGGCCGACAGGGAGGCCGGGGGGCCCAGCATTTT.

This clonotype was detected a few times. This sequence joins TRBV12-3 or TRBV12-4 and TRBJ1-1; D ambiguous. Trimming pared 5 bases from V and 4 bases from J, leaving 17 bases between. This CDR3 comprises 15 residues. The CDR3 protein is CASSPPWGKGTEAFF. CDR3 in DNA: TGTGCCAGCAGTCCCCCCTGGGGTAAGGGCACTGAAGCTTTCTTT.

The CDR3 nucleotides read TGTGCCGTGTCTGGTGTAAATCAGCCCCAGCATTTT. This sequence encodes CAVSGVNQPQHF. The V gene is TRBV6-6, the J gene TRBJ1-5, with D unclear. CDR1 is MNHNY and CDR2 is SVGAGI in the germline V gene (reference sequence). Trimming took off 11 bases at V and 4 bases at J, with 12 bases between the two ends. The length of the CDR3 is 12 residues.

This chain connects TRBV11-2 to TRBJ2-5; 12 nucleotides line up with TRBD2. CDR1 and CDR2 from the germline V gene are SGHAT and FQNNGV. With 0 bases clipped from V and 4 bases from J, the junction kept 3 bases outside the gene matches. This CDR3 comprises 16 residues. The CDR3 loop is CASSLEPSGGAETQYF. For the CDR3, the DNA is TGTGCCAGCAGCTTAGAACCTAGCGGGGGGGCAGAGACCCAGTACTTC.

The chain links TRBV6-1 to TRBJ2-1; TRBD2 might be the D (5 bases). Per the germline V gene, CDR1 is MNHNS and CDR2 is SASEGT. The CDR3 covers 16 residues. Deletions cut 2 bases from V and 9 bases from J, with 20 bases between. The CDR3 region has the DNA TGTGCCAGCAGTGAACGGACTGCGTTGGGGTCGATTGAGCAGTTCTTC. The encoded protein is CASSERTALGSIEQFF.

The chain is built from TRBV6-5 and TRBJ2-3; 7 nucleotides line up with TRBD2. The CDR3 runs 16 residues. Per the germline V gene, CDR1 is MNHEY and CDR2 is SVGAGI. V was clipped by 5 bases and J by 2 bases; unmatched bases: 10. CDR3 residues: CASSIGGLKPTDTQYF. DNA for the CDR3: TGTGCCAGCAGTATCGGGGGACTAAAGCCCACAGATACGCAGTATTTT.

This clonotype was seen more than once but under ten times. V and J are TRBV9 and TRBJ1-4; D is perhaps TRBD1 (5 bases). Deletions cut 0 bases from V and 4 bases from J, with 10 bases between. Germline V CDR1 and CDR2: SGDLS, YYNGEE. The CDR3 is 15 residues long. The CDR3 sequence: CASSVEGALNEKLFF. In nucleotides, the CDR3 is TGTGCCAGCAGCGTAGAAGGGGCCCTTAATGAAAAACTGTTTTTT.

This clonotype was seen a few times. This chain links TRBV20-1 with TRBJ2-1, with unresolved D. The CDR3 consists of 12 residues. Trimming cost V 3 bases and J 6 bases, with 9 bases left between them. CDR1 is DFQATT and CDR2 is SNEGSKA in the germline V gene (reference sequence). The CDR3 loop is CSASSGSNEQFF. CDR3 DNA sequence: TGCAGTGCTAGTTCCGGCAGCAATGAGCAGTTCTTC.

The CDR3 sequence is CASSVVSGGTTDTQYF. The CDR3 DNA sequence: TGTGCCAGCAGCGTAGTTAGCGGGGGGACCACAGATACGCAGTATTTT. The V call is TRBV9, the J call TRBJ2-3; TRBD2 matches 10 bases. The CDR3 covers 16 residues. The J segment lost 2 bases and the V segment lost 0 bases, leaving 3 bases of the junction unmatched. The germline CDR1 and CDR2 sequences are SGDLS and YYNGEE.

This clonotype was counted between two and nine times. This chain joins TRBV29-1 and TRBJ2-3; 8 bases are a match to TRBD2. This CDR3 is built from 15 residues. CDR1 SQVTM and CDR2 ANQGSEA come from the germline V gene. V lost 1 base to trimming and J lost 6 bases; unmatched junction nucleotides: 9. CDR3 bases: TGCAGCGTTGAAGCGTTAGCGGGGCGACGGGATACGCAGTATTTT. Amino acid sequence: CSVEALAGRRDTQYF.

This clonotype occurred a few times. The V and J genes are TRBV6-5 and TRBJ2-1; D possibly corresponds to TRBD2 (5 bases). The CDR3 is 15 residues long. The germline V and J ends were trimmed by 2 bases and 4 bases, with 12 bases remaining between them. Germline CDR1 reads MNHEY; CDR2 reads SVGAGI. CDR3 bases: TGTGCCAGCAGTTACGGGAGACCAGATTACAATGAGCAGTTCTTC. It codes for CASSYGRPDYNEQFF.

The V gene is TRBV5-1, the J gene TRBJ2-1; 8 bases line up with TRBD2. This CDR3 is built from 14 residues. The V gene's germline CDR1 is SGHRS and CDR2 YFSETQ. Unmatched junction bases numbered 3, after V lost 4 bases and J lost 3 bases. CDR3 protein: CASSIGGVYNEQFF. In DNA, the CDR3 is TGCGCCAGCAGCATCGGGGGGGTCTACAATGAGCAGTTCTTC. The entire variable domain, with the rest obtained from reference TRBV5-1 and TRBJ2-1, is as follows: KAGVTQTPRYLIKTRGQQVTLSCSPISGHRSVSWYQQTPGQGLQFLFEYFSETQRNKGNFPGRFSGRQFSNSRSEMNVSTLELGDSALYLCASSIGGVYNEQFFGPGTRLTVL.

This clonotype was observed many times. J is TRBJ2-7 and V is TRBV20-1; no definite D call. There are 13 residues in the CDR3. The V gene's germline CDR1 is DFQATT and CDR2 SNEGSKA (reference sequence). The V end was cut by 1 base, the J end by 7 bases, with 14 bases between. This CDR3 is CSARGGRPGEQYF. The CDR3 bases are TGCAGTGCTAGAGGTGGACGTCCCGGAGAGCAGTACTTC.

This clonotype has a handful of counts. The chain carries TRBV28 and TRBJ1-5, with 8 bases matching TRBD1. V gave up 7 bases and J gave up 0 bases; unmatched junction bases: 5. CDR1 is MDHEN, CDR2 SYDVKM, per germline. The CDR3 covers 15 residues. The CDR3 is CASKMDRASNQPQHF. The CDR3 coding sequence is TGTGCCAGCAAAATGGACAGGGCTAGCAATCAGCCCCAGCATTTT.

This chain links TRBV5-1 with TRBJ1-1, with a possible D match to TRBD1 (5 bases). The CDR3 runs to 15 residues. Per germline, CDR1 SGHRS and CDR2 YFSETQ. V was clipped by 0 bases and J by 4 bases, with 13 bases between them. The chain's CDR3 is CASSLVQGRGTEAFF. The CDR3 region has the DNA TGCGCCAGCAGCTTGGTCCAGGGTAGGGGCACTGAAGCTTTCTTT.

V usage is TRBV27 and J usage is TRBJ2-3, with D tentatively TRBD1 (6 bases). Looked up from germline, CDR1 is MNHEY and CDR2 is SMNVEV (reference sequence). The CDR3 has 15 residues. V lost 3 bases and J lost 2, with 12 bases in between. The CDR3: CASSFDGQITDTQYF. The CDR3 DNA sequence: TGTGCCAGCAGTTTCGATGGACAGATCACAGATACGCAGTATTTT.

On this clonotype itself: The junction shows a germline mismatch at one end, possibly a read error. The gene calls are TRBV6-5 and TRBJ2-6; 11 bases agree with TRBD2. This CDR3 has 17 amino acids. Germline-derived CDR1 and CDR2 are MNHEY and SVGAGI. The CDR3 nucleotides are TGTGCCAACAGTCACGCACTAGCGGGGGCTGGGGCCAACGTCCTGACTTTC. The encoded protein is CANSHALAGAGANVLTF.

The rearrangement links TRBV24-1 to TRBJ2-1, with 8 bases aligning to TRBD2. The CDR3 spans 16 residues. CDR1 is KGHDR, CDR2 SFDVKD, per germline. The J segment lost 6 bases and the V segment lost 3 bases, leaving 9 bases of the junction unmatched. The CDR3 reads CATSDISGAVGNEQFF. CDR3 nucleotide sequence: TGTGCCACCAGTGATATTAGCGGGGCTGTGGGCAATGAGCAGTTCTTC.

The chain recombines TRBV7-2 with TRBJ2-4; 9 positions match TRBD2. The CDR3 extends over 14 amino acids. From germline, CDR1 is SGHTA and CDR2 FQGNSA. V lost 5 bases to trimming and J lost 13 bases; unmatched junction nucleotides: 12. CDR3 residues: CASSQGGGTSGQYF. The CDR3 coding sequence is TGTGCCAGCAGCCAAGGGGGGGGAACTAGCGGGCAGTACTTC.

V usage is TRBV9 and J usage is TRBJ2-1; 13 bases are a match to TRBD2. Germline assignment: CDR1 SGDLS and CDR2 YYNGEE. V was clipped by 4 bases and J by 3 bases; unmatched bases: 10. The CDR3 loop spans 18 amino acids. This CDR3 reads CASSRTSGGALLYNEQFF. The CDR3 DNA is TGTGCCAGCAGCAGAACTAGCGGGGGGGCCCTACTCTACAATGAGCAGTTCTTC.